Each of the 5 T cell receptor beta chains below was sequenced from the same sample in a study of cytomegalovirus exposure and HLA in healthy donors. This table comes from immunoSEQ multiplex PCR, and its TCRdb copy is limited to in-frame clones, with some not included. The sample yields roughly 47,000 clones, approximately 94% seen once. The sequenced sample was PBMCs. The receptors were gathered from a woman younger than 35 in good health and CMV-seronegative.

The gene calls are TRBV10-3 and TRBJ1-1; D is ambiguous. The CDR3 is made up of 13 amino acids. Trimming shortened V by 6 bases and J by 3 bases, and 11 bases separated the two germline ends. CDR1 is ENHRY, CDR2 SYGVKD, per germline. The CDR3 bases are TGTGCCATCAGGCAGACGAGGGACACTGAAGCTTTCTTT. Encoded protein: CAIRQTRDTEAFF.

The chain combines TRBV6-6 with TRBJ1-1; D perhaps matches TRBD1 (6 bases). The V and J ends lost 2 bases and 1 base respectively, with 8 bases between them. Germline V gene lookup returns CDR1 MNHNY and CDR2 SVGAGI (reference sequence). The CDR3 loop spans 14 amino acids. The CDR3 sequence is CASSYEGGNTEAFF. CDR3 sequence (DNA): TGTGCCAGCAGTTACGAAGGGGGGAACACTGAAGCTTTCTTT.

The chain joins TRBV6-1 to TRBJ1-5; D perhaps matches TRBD1 (6 bases). The CDR3 extends over 15 amino acids. V was trimmed by 5 bases and J by 0 bases, leaving 11 bases between them. The V gene's germline CDR1 is MNHNS and CDR2 SASEGT. CDR3 nucleotide sequence: TGTGCCAGCAGTCGCCAGGGGAATAGCAATCAGCCCCAGCATTTT. Encoded protein: CASSRQGNSNQPQHF.

The chain carries TRBV27 and TRBJ2-3; D possibly corresponds to TRBD1 (5 bases). CDR1 and CDR2 from the germline V gene are MNHEY and SMNVEV (reference sequence). V was clipped by 2 bases and J by 4 bases, with 10 bases between them. This CDR3 has 14 amino acids. The CDR3 DNA sequence: TGTGCCAGCAGTTTACAGCAGGGCCCAGATACGCAGTATTTT. Protein product: CASSLQQGPDTQYF.

The J gene is TRBJ1-6, the V gene TRBV10-1, with 7 bases matching TRBD1. CDR1 is WNHNN and CDR2 is SYGVQD in the germline V gene (reference sequence). This CDR3 comprises 14 residues. Trimming removed 2 bases from V and 10 bases from J; junction bases left unmatched: 5. The CDR3 nucleotides are TGCGCCAGCAGTGAGACAGGGGTTCGGTCACCCCTCCACTTT. Amino acids: CASSETGVRSPLHF.